These T cell receptor beta chains were read from a single sample in a study of human T cells and chemical hapten exposure. TCRdb passed the RACE reads through MiXCR, listing each CDR3 protein once. The sample records approximately 70,000 distinct CDR3 sequences, about 9.4% being singletons. The sample here was whole blood, taken in connection with sensitization to the hapten diphenylcyclopropenone (DPC). These receptors were collected from a woman in her 40s with alopecia areata. Some clones in this sample may be carry-over from other donors' samples. Each CDR3 is given with its conserved first and last residue. Fields, in order: clone size, D gene, J gene, V gene, CDR3 DNA, CDR3 protein. A D gene is named only where the DNA matches it firmly. A clone size is listed for some rows: how often the clone was seen (once, few, many), or a class if it is expanded.

>many|-|TRBJ1-2|TRBV11-2
TGTGCCAGCAGCTCAAAGGGGGACGTTCTGTCCTATGGCTACACCTTC
CASSSKGDVLSYGYTF
>few|TRBD2|TRBJ2-7|TRBV6-1
TGTGCCAGCAGTGTCCCGACGGGGGGTAATTACGAGCAGTACTTC
CASSVPTGGNYEQYF
>few|-|TRBJ2-2|TRBV7-6
TGTGCCAGCAGCTTAGTCGTCATTGGGGGCCATTCCGGGGAGCTGTTTTTT
CASSLVVIGGHSGELFF
>few|-|TRBJ2-1|TRBV7-2
TGTGCCAGCAGCTTAGTAGGGGGGTCTGGCTGGGGTGAGCAGTTCTTC
CASSLVGGSGWGEQFF
>-|-|TRBJ2-3|TRBV24-1
TGTGCCACCAGTCCGCTCGTCGGCACAGATACGCAGTATTTT
CATSPLVGTDTQYF
>-|-|TRBJ1-2|TRBV20-1
TGCAGTGCTAGAGATTTGGGCGACGGCTACACCTTC
CSARDLGDGYTF
>-|TRBD1|TRBJ2-6|TRBV7-2
TGTGCCAGCAGCTCCAGATACAGGGGCACTGGGGCCAACGTCCTGACTTTC
CASSSRYRGTGANVLTF
>many|-|TRBJ2-3|TRBV20-1
TGCAGTGCGGGGCGGGCGGAAGATACGCAGTATTTT
CSAGRAEDTQYF
>many|-|TRBJ2-3|TRBV6-6
TGTGCCAGCCCCAAGGGGAACCTGAGCACAGATACGCAGTATTTT
CASPKGNLSTDTQYF
>few|-|TRBJ2-7|TRBV6-2/TRBV6-3
TGTGCCAGCACGTTATCCGCCGGCGGCGGCGAGCAGTACTTC
CASTLSAGGGEQYF
>-|TRBD1|TRBJ2-1|TRBV27
TGTGCAGAGCCCTTCCCCCCCCGGCCCCCGGGACAGGGGCCCTACAATGAGCAGTTCTTC
CAEPFPPRPPGQGPYNEQFF
>many|-|TRBJ2-5|TRBV3-1
TGTGCCAGCAGCCAAGGAGAGACCCAGTACTTC
CASSQGETQYF
>many|TRBD1|TRBJ2-2|TRBV7-2
TGTGCCAGCAGACCACAGACAGGGGACGGGGAGCTGTTTTTT
CASRPQTGDGELFF
>many|TRBD1|TRBJ1-5|TRBV4-1
TGCGCCAGCACCCCTAGGACAGGGCCGAATCAGCCCCAGCATTTT
CASTPRTGPNQPQHF
>many|TRBD1|TRBJ2-7|TRBV6-2/TRBV6-3
TGTGCCAGCAGTCCAAGACAGGGATCCTACGAGCAGTACTTC
CASSPRQGSYEQYF
>few|TRBD1|TRBJ1-2|TRBV29-1
TGCAGCGCTAACGAAGGACAGGGATTCGGCTACACCTTC
CSANEGQGFGYTF
>many|-|TRBJ1-5|TRBV28
TGTGCCAGCAGTTTCCTCGACAGGATGCAGAATCAGCCCCAGCATTTT
CASSFLDRMQNQPQHF
>many|-|TRBJ1-2|TRBV7-9
TGTGCCAGCAGCTTATCCCCCCCTTATGGCTACACCTTC
CASSLSPPYGYTF
>few|-|TRBJ2-7|TRBV6-6
TGTGCCAGCAGTTACGCAGCATACGAGCAGTACTTC
CASSYAAYEQYF
>-|TRBD2|TRBJ2-5|TRBV7-2
TGTGCCAGCAGCCTCATTCCGGGACTAGCGGAGGTTCGGGACTTC
CASSLIPGLAEVRDF
>many|-|TRBJ1-2|TRBV20-1
TGCAGTGCTAGAGATCCTCAGACCTATGGCTACACCTTC
CSARDPQTYGYTF
>few|-|TRBJ1-5|TRBV7-8
TGTGCCAGCAGCCCAGATGGCCGGTTGCAGCCCCAGCATTTT
CASSPDGRLQPQHF
>many|-|TRBJ2-1|TRBV6-6
TGTGCCAGCAGTTTCGTATCTGCGTTGGATGAGCAGTTCTTC
CASSFVSALDEQFF
>many|-|TRBJ1-2|TRBV2
TGTGCCAGCTGGATGGACCGTTCCTCTCTTAACTATGGCTACACCTTC
CASWMDRSSLNYGYTF
>few|-|TRBJ2-1|TRBV3-1
TGTGCCAGCAGCCAAGTCGGGTTGGTGACGCCTAACTACAATGAGCAGTTCTTC
CASSQVGLVTPNYNEQFF
>few|-|TRBJ1-3|TRBV7-2
TGTGCCAGCAGCCCCCGGGACGGTTTCATACACACCATATATTTT
CASSPRDGFIHTIYF
>many|-|TRBJ2-7|TRBV6-5
TGTGCCAGCAGTTACGGTAGGGCCACCTTCTACGAGCAGTACTTC
CASSYGRATFYEQYF
>many|-|TRBJ2-7|TRBV7-2
TGTGCCAGCAGCTTAGATGGCACCTACCCCTACGAGCAGTACTTC
CASSLDGTYPYEQYF
>-|-|TRBJ2-1|TRBV11-3
TGTGCCAGCAGCTTGCGCGGGACTGGCCCCTACAATGAGCAGTTCTTC
CASSLRGTGPYNEQFF
>-|-|TRBJ1-4|TRBV4-1
TGCGCCAGCAGCTCCCCCCGGGGGGATGAAAAACTGTTTTTT
CASSSPRGDEKLFF
>-|TRBD2|TRBJ2-5|TRBV7-2
TGTGCCAGCAGTCCTATACTAGCGGGGGGGGAGACCCAGTACTTC
CASSPILAGGETQYF